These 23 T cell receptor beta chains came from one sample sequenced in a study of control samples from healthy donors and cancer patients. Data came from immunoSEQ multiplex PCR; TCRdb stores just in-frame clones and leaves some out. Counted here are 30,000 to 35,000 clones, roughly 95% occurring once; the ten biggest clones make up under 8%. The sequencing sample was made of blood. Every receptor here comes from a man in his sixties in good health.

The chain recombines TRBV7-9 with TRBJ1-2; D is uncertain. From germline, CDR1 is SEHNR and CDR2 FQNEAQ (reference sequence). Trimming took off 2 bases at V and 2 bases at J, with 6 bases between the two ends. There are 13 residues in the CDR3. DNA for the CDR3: TGTGCCAGCAGCTTAATGGGGAACTATGGCTACACCTTC. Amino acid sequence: CASSLMGNYGYTF.

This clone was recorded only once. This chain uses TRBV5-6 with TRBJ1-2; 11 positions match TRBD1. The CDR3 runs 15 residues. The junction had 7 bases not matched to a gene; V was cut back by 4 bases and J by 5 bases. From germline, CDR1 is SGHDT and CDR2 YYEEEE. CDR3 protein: CASSLWGTGGYGYTF. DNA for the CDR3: TGTGCCAGCAGCCTGTGGGGGACAGGGGGGTATGGCTACACCTTC.

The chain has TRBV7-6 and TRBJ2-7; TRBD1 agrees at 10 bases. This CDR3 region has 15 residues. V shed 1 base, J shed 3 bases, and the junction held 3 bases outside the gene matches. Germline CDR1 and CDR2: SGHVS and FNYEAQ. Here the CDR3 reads CASSLGQGANYEQYF. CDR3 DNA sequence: TGTGCCAGCAGCTTAGGACAGGGGGCAAACTACGAGCAGTACTTC.

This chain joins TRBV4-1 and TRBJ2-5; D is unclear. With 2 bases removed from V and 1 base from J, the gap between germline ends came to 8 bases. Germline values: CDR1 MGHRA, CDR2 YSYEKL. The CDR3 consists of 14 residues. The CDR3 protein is CASSQRLGQETQYF. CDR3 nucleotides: TGCGCCAGCAGCCAAAGACTGGGCCAAGAGACCCAGTACTTC.

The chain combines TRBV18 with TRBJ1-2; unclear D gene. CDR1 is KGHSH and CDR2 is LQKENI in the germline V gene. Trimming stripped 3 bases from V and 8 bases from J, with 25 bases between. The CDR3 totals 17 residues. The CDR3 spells CASSPPSWQVGLAGYTF. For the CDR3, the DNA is TGTGCCAGCTCACCTCCCAGTTGGCAGGTCGGGCTTGCGGGCTACACCTTC.

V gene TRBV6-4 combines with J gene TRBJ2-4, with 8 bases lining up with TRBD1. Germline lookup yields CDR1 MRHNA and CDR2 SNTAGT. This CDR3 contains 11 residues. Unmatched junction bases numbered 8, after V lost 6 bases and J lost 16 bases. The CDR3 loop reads CASSEDRVRYF. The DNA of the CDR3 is TGTGCCAGCAGCGAGGACAGGGTCAGATACTTC.

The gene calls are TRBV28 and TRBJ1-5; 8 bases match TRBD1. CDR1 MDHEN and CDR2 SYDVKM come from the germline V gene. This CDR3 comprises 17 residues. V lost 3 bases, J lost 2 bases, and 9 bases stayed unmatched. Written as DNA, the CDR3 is TGTGCCAGCAGTTTGGGCCAGGGGGCTGGAGGCAATCAGCCCCAGCATTTT. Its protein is CASSLGQGAGGNQPQHF.

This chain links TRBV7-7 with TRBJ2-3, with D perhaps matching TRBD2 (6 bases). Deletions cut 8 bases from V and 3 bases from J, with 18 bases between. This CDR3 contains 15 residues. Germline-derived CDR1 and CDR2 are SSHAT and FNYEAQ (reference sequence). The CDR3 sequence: CASGKGTRGTDTQYF. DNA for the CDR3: TGTGCCAGCGGCAAGGGTACGCGGGGAACAGATACGCAGTATTTT.

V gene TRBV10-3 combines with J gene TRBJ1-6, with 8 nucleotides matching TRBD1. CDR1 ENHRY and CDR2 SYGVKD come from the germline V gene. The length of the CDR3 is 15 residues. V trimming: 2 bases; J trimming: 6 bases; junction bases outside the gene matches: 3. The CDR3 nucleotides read TGTGCCATCAGTGAGGGAGGACAGGGTAATTCACCCCTCCACTTT. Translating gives CAISEGGQGNSPLHF.

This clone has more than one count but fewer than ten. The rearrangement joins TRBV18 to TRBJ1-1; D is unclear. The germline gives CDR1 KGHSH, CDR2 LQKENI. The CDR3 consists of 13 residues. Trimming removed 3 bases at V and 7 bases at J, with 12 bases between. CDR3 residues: CASSPRRTYEAFF. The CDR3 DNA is TGTGCCAGCTCACCGCGGAGAACGTATGAAGCTTTCTTT. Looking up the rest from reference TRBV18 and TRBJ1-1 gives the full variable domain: NAGVMQNPRHLVRRRGQEARLRCSPMKGHSHVYWYRQLPEEGLKFMVYLQKENIIDESGMPKERFSAEFPKEGPSILRIQQVVRGDSAAYFCASSPRRTYEAFFGQGTRLTVV.

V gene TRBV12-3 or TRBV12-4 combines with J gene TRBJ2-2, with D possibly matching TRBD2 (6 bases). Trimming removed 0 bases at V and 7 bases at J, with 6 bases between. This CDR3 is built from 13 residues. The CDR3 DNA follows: TGTGCCAGCAGTTTAGCGGGAGGCGGGGAGCTGTTTTTT. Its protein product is CASSLAGGGELFF.

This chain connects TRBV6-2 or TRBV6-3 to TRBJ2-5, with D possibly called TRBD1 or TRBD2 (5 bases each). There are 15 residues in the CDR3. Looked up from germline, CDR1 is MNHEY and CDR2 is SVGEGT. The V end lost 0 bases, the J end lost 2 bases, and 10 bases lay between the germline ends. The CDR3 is CASSYSGTTQETQYF. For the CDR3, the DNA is TGTGCCAGCAGTTACTCCGGGACGACTCAAGAGACCCAGTACTTC.

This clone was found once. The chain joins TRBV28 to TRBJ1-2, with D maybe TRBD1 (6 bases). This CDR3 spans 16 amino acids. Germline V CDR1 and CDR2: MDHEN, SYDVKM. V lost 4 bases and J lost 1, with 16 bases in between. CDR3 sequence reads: CASSSPRGSGNYGYTF. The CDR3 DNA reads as TGTGCCAGCAGTTCCCCAAGGGGGTCCGGTAACTATGGCTACACCTTC.

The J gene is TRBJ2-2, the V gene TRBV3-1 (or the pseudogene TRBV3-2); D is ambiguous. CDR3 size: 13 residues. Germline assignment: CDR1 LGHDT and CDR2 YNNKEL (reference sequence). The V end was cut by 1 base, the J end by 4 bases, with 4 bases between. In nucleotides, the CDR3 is TGTGCCAGCAGCCAAGTAGGCACCGGGGAGCTGTTTTTT. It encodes CASSQVGTGELFF.

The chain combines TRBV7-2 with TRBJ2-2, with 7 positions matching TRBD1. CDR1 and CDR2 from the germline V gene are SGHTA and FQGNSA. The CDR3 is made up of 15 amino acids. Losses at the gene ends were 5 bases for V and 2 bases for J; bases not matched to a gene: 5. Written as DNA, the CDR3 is TGTGCCAGCAGCATGGACAGGATCAACACCGGGGAGCTGTTTTTT. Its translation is CASSMDRINTGELFF.

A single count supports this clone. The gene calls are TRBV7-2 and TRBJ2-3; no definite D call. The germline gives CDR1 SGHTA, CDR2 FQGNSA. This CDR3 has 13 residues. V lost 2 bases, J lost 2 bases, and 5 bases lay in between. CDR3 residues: CASSLTYTDTQYF. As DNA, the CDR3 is TGTGCCAGCAGCTTAACCTACACAGATACGCAGTATTTT.

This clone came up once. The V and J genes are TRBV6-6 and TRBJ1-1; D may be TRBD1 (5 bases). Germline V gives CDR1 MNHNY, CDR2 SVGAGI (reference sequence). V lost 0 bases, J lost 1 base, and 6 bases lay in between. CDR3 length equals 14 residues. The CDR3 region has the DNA TGTGCCAGCAGTTACTCGACAGCGAACACTGAAGCTTTCTTT. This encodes CASSYSTANTEAFF.

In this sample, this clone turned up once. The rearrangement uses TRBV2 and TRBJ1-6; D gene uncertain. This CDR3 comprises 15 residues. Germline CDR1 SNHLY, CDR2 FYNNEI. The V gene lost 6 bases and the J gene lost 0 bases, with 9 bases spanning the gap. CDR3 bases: TGTGCCAGCAGGCCCCAGAGCTCCTATAATTCACCCCTCCACTTT. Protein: CASRPQSSYNSPLHF. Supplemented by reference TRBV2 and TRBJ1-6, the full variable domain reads EPEVTQTPSHQVTQMGQEVILRCVPISNHLYFYWYRQILGQKVEFLVSFYNNEISEKSEIFDDQFSVERPDGSNFTLKIRSTKLEDSAMYFCASRPQSSYNSPLHFGNGTRLTVT.

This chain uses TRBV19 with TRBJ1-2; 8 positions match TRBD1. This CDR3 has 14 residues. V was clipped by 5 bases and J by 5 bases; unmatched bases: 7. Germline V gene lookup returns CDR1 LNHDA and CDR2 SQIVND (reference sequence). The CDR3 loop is CASSPGQAVYGYTF. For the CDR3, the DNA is TGTGCCAGTAGTCCGGGACAGGCTGTTTATGGCTACACCTTC.

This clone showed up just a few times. Here the CDR3 DNA reads TGCGCCAGCAGCTTGTTGACTAGCGGGGGAAAAGATACGCAGTATTTT. It encodes CASSLLTSGGKDTQYF. The chain links TRBV5-1 to TRBJ2-3; 12 positions agree with TRBD2. Germline assignment: CDR1 SGHRS and CDR2 YFSETQ. J was trimmed by 5 bases and V by 1 base; bases with no gene match: 5. The CDR3 has 16 amino acids.

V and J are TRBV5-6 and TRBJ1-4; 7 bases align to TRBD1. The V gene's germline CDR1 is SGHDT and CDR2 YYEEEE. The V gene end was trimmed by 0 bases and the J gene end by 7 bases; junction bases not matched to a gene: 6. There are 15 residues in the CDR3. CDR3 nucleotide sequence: TGTGCCAGCAGCTTGGGAGGAGACAGGGTTGAAAAACTGTTTTTT. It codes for CASSLGGDRVEKLFF. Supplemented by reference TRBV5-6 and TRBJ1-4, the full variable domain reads DAGVTQSPTHLIKTRGQQVTLRCSPKSGHDTVSWYQQALGQGPQFIFQYYEEEERQRGNFPDRFSGHQFPNYSSELNVNALLLGDSALYLCASSLGGDRVEKLFFGSGTQLSVL.

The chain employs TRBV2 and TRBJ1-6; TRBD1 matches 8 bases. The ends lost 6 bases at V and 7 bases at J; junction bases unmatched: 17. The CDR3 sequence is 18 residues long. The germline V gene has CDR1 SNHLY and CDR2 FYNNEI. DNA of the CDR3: TGTGCCAGCAGCCCGAGAGGACAGGGACAATCAGGGAATTCACCCCTCCACTTT. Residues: CASSPRGQGQSGNSPLHF. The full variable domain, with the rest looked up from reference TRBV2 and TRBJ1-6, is EPEVTQTPSHQVTQMGQEVILRCVPISNHLYFYWYRQILGQKVEFLVSFYNNEISEKSEIFDDQFSVERPDGSNFTLKIRSTKLEDSAMYFCASSPRGQGQSGNSPLHFGNGTRLTVT.

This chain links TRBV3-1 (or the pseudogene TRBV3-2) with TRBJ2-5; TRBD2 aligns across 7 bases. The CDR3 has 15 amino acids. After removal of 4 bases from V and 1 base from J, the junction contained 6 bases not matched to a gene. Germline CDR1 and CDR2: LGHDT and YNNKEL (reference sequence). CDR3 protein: CASSLRTGGQETQYF. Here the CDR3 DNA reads TGTGCCAGCAGCCTGCGGACGGGGGGCCAAGAGACCCAGTACTTC.